This T cell receptor beta chain was identified in a study of PD-1 blockade in classical Hodgkin lymphoma. Trimming left V 5 bases short and J 0 bases short, with 8 bases between. CDR3 size: 15 residues. In germline, CDR1 is SGHVS, CDR2 FQNEAQ. Whole-study results and caveats: Newly diagnosed patients reportedly had lower baseline TCR diversity than healthy donors. Patients newly diagnosed and complete responders had comparable baseline diversity. CD4+ TCR diversity, unlike CD8+, rose significantly by C4D1.

Each and every patient relapsed after autologous stem cell transplantation, and patients got differing brentuximab vedotin exposure. Classifying best responses yielded complete response, partial response or progressive disease. Concerning this clone: The target antigen is unknown. Other DNA sequences from this sample encode an identical CDR3 as well.

TCRdb's table, derived via immunoSEQ multiplex PCR, lists solely in-frame clones and lacks some. The repertoire holds 57,000 or so clones, with around 89% as singletons. The sample here was peripheral blood mononuclear cells (PBMCs), taken at baseline. This sequence was found in a human donor with classical Hodgkin lymphoma. V usage is TRBV7-8 and J usage is TRBJ2-6; possibly TRBD1 for D (5 bases). In DNA form, the CDR3 reads TGTGCCAGCAGCGCCGGACACTCTGGGGCCAACGTCCTGACTTTC. Its translation: CASSAGHSGANVLTF.